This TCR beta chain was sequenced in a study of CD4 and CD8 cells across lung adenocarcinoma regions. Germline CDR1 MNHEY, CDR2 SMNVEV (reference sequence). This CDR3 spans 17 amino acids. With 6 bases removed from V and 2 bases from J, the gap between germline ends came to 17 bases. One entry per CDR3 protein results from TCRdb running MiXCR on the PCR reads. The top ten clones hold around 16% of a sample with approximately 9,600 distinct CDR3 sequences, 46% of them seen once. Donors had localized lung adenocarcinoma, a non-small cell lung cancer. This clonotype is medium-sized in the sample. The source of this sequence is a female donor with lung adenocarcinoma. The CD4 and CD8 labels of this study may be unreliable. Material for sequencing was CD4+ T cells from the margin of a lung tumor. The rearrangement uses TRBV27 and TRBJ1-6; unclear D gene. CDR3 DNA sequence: TGTGCCAGCAGCCTCCTTAGGACCGGAGCCTATAATTCACCCCTCCACTTT. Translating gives CASSLLRTGAYNSPLHF.